The TCR beta chain under discussion was sequenced for a study of T cells in Graves' hyperthyroidism and ophthalmopathy. Germline loops: CDR1 LGHDT, CDR2 YNNKEL (reference sequence). The trim removed 2 bases at V and 7 bases at J, leaving 10 bases unmatched. CDR3 length: 16 residues. Many counts were recorded for this clonotype. The source material, RNA transcripts, was used to amplify TCR beta CDR3 regions. Carried out on the TCR CDR3, a first-round RT-PCR used the HTBI primer set. In TCRdb, the multiplex PCR reads were re-called with MiXCR into one record per CDR3 protein. In the table there are about 380,000 distinct CDR3 sequences, about 18% of which are singletons.

The receptor's source is a man between 18 and 29 years old with Graves' ophthalmopathy. The chain couples TRBV3-1 to TRBJ2-7; 11 bases are a match to TRBD2. Sequenced input: blood. CDR3 sequence: CASSQPPLAGGLEQYF. CDR3 coding DNA: TGTGCCAGCAGCCAACCCCCGCTAGCGGGGGGTTTGGAGCAGTACTTC.